This TCR beta chain was found in a study of metastatic and nonmetastatic thyroid tumors. This clone came up many times. TCRdb called clones again from the PCR reads with MiXCR. This repertoire shows 31,000 or so clones, about 17% found once; its top ten account for about 4.6%. Germline trimming cut 6 bases from V and 12 bases from J; bases unmatched to any gene: 14. CDR1 and CDR2 (germline): SGHNT, YYREEE (reference sequence). The CDR3 runs 13 residues. Patients underwent thyroid surgery, and none had received any treatment before it. Sequences were obtained from blood. The chain uses TRBV5-4 and TRBJ2-7, with 8 bases identical to TRBD2. The clonotype comes from a female donor with papillary thyroid cancer or a benign thyroid nodule (not recorded which). Some clones in this sample may be carry-over from other donors' samples. The CDR3 nucleotides read TGTGCCAGCACCTCCTCTCAAGAAGGACTAGCGTACTTC. This gives the protein CASTSSQEGLAYF.